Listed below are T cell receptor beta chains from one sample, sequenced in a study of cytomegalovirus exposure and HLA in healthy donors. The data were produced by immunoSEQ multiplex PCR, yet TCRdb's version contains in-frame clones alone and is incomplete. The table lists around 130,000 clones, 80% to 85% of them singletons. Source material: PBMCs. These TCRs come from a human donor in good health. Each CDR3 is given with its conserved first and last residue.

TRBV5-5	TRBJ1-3	CASSLGEGAVGNTIYF
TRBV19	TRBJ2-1	CASSSGQVGNEQFF
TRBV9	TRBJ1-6	CASSGGQGRSYNSPLHF
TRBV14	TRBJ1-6	CASSRQGFYNSPLHF
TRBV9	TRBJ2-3	CASSVGPGGRDTQYF
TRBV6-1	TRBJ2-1	CASSQDPGGPNEQFF
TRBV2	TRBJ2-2	CASSDLVREAGELFF
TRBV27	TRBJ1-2	CASSFFRTANYGYTF
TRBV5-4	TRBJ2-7	CASSYQGGVYEQYF
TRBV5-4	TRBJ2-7	CASSWDSGFAYEQYF
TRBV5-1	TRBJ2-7	CASSVRVLSRTQSYEQYF
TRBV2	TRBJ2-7	CASSPRSEQYF
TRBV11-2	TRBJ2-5	CASSRGAGGVQETQYF
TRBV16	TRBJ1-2	CASSQGQGAAGYTF
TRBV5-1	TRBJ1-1	CASSFKIGGLRTEAFF
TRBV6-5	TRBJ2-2	CASSWAMGGTGELFF
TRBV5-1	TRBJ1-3	CASSLDVADSGNTIYF
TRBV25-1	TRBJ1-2	CASSEYFGAGEANYGYTF